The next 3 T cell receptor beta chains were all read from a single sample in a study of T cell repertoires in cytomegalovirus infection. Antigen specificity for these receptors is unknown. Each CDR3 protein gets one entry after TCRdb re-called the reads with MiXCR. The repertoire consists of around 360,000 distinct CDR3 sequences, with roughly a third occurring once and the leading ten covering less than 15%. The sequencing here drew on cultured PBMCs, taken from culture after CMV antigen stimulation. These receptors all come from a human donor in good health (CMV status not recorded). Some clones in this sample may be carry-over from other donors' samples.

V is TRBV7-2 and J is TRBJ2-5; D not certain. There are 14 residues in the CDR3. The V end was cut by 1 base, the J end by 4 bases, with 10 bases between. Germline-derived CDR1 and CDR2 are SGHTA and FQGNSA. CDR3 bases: TGTGCCAGCAGCTTAGAATCGGTCGGAGAGACCCAGTACTTC. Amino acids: CASSLESVGETQYF.

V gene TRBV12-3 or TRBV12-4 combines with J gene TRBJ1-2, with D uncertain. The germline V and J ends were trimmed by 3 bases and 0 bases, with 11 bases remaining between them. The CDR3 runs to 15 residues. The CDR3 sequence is CASSFNPEANYGYTF. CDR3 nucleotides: TGTGCCAGCAGTTTTAATCCAGAGGCTAACTATGGCTACACCTTC.

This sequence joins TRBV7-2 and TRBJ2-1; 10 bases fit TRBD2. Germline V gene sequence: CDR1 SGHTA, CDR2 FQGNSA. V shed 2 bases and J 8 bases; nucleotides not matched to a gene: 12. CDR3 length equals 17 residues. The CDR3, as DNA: TGTGCCAGCAGCTTATGGTATGAGACTAGCGGGTACGATGAGCAGTTCTTC. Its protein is CASSLWYETSGYDEQFF.